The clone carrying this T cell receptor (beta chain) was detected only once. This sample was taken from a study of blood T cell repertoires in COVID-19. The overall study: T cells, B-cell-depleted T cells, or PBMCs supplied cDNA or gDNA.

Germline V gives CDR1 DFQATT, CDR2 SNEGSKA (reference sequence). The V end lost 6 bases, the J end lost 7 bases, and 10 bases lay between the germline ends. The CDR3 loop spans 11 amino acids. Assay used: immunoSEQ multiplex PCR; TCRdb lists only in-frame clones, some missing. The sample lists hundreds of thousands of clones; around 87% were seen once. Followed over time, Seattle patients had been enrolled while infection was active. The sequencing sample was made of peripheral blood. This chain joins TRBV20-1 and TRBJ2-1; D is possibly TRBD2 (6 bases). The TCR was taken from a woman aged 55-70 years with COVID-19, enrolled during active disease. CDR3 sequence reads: CSATGGNEQFF. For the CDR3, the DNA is TGCAGTGCCACCGGAGGGAATGAGCAGTTCTTC.